This T cell receptor (beta chain) was sequenced for a study of cytomegalovirus exposure and HLA in healthy donors. Study-level results: Owing to their indistinguishability, certain V segments, notably TRBV6-2 and TRBV6-3, were excluded.

Regarding this clone: What it binds is not known.

The CDR3 spans 14 residues. Germline CDR1 is LNHDA and CDR2 is SQIVND (reference sequence). PCR was performed using 60 Vbeta and 13 Jbeta primers. TCRdb's table, derived via immunoSEQ multiplex PCR, lists solely in-frame clones and lacks some. The data contain around 130,000 clones, 80% of them singletons. V usage is TRBV19 and J usage is TRBJ2-5; 9 bases line up with TRBD1. The J call may be wrong; the DNA end is better matched by TRBJ2-7. The sample comprised PBMCs. The sequence derives from a male donor in good health and CMV-seronegative. The CDR3 is CASTPDRGSYEQYF. The DNA of the CDR3 is TGTGCCAGTACACCGGACAGGGGATCCTACGAGCAGTACTTC.